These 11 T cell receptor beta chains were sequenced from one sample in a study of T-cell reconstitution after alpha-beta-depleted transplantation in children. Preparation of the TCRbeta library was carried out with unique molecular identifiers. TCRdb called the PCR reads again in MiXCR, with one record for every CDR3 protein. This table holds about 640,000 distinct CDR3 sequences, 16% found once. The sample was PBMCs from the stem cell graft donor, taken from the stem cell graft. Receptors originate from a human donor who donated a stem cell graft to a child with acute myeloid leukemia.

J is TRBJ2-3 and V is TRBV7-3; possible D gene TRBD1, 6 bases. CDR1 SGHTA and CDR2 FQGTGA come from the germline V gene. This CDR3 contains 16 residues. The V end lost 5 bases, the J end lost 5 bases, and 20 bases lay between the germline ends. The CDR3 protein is CASSLYGQGLRDTQYF. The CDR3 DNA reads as TGTGCCAGCAGCCTATATGGGCAGGGGCTGAGAGATACGCAGTATTTT.

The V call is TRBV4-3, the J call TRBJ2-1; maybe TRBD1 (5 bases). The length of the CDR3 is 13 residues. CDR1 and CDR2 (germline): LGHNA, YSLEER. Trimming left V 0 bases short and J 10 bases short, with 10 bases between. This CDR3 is CASSQDGKGEQFF. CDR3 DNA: TGCGCCAGCAGCCAAGATGGGAAGGGGGAGCAGTTCTTC.

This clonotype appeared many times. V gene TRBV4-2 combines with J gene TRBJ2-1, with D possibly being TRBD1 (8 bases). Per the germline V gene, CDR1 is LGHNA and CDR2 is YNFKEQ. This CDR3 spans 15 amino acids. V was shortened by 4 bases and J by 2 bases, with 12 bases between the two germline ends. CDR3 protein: CASSLQGGPYNEQFF. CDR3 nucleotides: TGTGCCAGCAGCCTACAGGGGGGGCCCTACAATGAGCAGTTCTTC.

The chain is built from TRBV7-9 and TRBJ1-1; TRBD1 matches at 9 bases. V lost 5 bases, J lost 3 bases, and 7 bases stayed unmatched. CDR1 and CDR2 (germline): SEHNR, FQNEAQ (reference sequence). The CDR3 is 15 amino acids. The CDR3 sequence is CASSALTGGDTEAFF. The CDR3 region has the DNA TGTGCCAGCAGCGCCCTGACAGGGGGGGACACTGAAGCTTTCTTT. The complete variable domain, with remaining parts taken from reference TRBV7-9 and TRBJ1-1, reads DTGVSQNPRHKITKRGQNVTFRCDPISEHNRLYWYRQTLGQGPEFLTYFQNEAQLEKSRLLSDRFSAERPKGSFSTLEIQRTEQGDSAMYLCASSALTGGDTEAFFGQGTRLTVV.

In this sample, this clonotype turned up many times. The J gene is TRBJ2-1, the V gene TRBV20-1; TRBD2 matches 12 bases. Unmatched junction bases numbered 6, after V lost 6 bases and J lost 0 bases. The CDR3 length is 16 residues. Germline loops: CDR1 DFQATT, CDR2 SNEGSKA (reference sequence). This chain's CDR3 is CSARTSGANSYNEQFF. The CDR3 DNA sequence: TGCAGTGCCAGGACTAGCGGGGCCAACTCCTACAATGAGCAGTTCTTC.

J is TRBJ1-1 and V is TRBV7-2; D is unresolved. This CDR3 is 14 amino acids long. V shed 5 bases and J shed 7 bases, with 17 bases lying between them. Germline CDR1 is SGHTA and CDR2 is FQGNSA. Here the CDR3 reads CASSLYFLEGEAFF. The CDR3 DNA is TGTGCCAGCAGCCTATACTTCCTTGAGGGTGAAGCTTTCTTT.

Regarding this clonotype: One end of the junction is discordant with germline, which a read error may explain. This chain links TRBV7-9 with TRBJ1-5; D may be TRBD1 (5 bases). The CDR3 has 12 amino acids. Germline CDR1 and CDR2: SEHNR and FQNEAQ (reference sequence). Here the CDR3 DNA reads TGTGCCAGCAGCTTAGGGGACTCAAGTTTACTATTT. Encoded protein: CASSLGDSSLLF.

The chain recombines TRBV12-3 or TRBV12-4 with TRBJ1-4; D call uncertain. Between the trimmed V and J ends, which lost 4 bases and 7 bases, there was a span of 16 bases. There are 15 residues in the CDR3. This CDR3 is CASSWTRSGGEKLFF. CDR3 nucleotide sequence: TGTGCCAGCAGTTGGACGAGGTCGGGCGGTGAAAAACTGTTTTTT.

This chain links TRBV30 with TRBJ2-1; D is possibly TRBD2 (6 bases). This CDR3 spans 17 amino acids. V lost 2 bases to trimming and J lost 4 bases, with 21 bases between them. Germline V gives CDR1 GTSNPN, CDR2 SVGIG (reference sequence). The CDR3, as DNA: TGTGCCTGGAGTCCCCAGGGACGGGGGATCCCTTACAATGAGCAGTTCTTC. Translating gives CAWSPQGRGIPYNEQFF.

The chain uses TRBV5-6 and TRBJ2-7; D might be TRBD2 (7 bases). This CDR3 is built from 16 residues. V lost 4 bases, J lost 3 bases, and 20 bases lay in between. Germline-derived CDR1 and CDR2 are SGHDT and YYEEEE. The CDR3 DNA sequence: TGTGCCAGCAGCCCGCCCGGGGCGGGGGCCATCTACGAGCAGTACTTC. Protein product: CASSPPGAGAIYEQYF.

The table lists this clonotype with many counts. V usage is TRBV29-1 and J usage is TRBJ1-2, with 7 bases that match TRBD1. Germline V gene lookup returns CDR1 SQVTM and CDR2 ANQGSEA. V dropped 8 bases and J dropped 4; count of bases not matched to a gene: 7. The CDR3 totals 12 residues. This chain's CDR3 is CSSGQASYGYTF. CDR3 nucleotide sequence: TGCAGCAGCGGACAGGCCTCCTATGGCTACACCTTC.